These 10 T cell receptor beta chains came from one sample sequenced in a study of blood T cell repertoires in COVID-19. The method was immunoSEQ multiplex PCR; TCRdb's version includes in-frame clones alone and lacks a portion of them. The sample shows about 130,000 clones, roughly 83% of them seen only once. The sample taken for sequencing was peripheral blood. These receptor sequences come from a woman of 80 years or more with acute or convalescent COVID-19.

This chain links TRBV7-9 with TRBJ2-2, with unresolved D. CDR3 size: 13 residues. Between the trimmed V and J ends, which lost 1 base and 10 bases, there was a span of 10 bases. CDR1 is SEHNR, CDR2 FQNEAQ, per germline (reference sequence). As DNA, the CDR3 is TGTGCCAGCAGCTTAGGAGTTTTTCCGGAGCTGTTTTTT. Translated, it gives CASSLGVFPELFF.

The CDR3 DNA follows: TGTGCCAGCAGTATACAGGGGAACTATGGCTACACCTTC. Protein sequence: CASSIQGNYGYTF. The genes are TRBV11-2 and TRBJ1-2, with TRBD1 identical over 7 bases. Trimming took 6 bases from V and 2 from J; bases not matched to a gene: 3. This CDR3 is 13 amino acids long. Germline-derived CDR1 and CDR2 are SGHAT and FQNNGV.

The table lists this clone with a count of one. The gene calls are TRBV4-1 and TRBJ1-5; TRBD1 matches at 7 bases. CDR3 length: 18 amino acids. V lost 3 bases and J lost 7; bases outside the gene matches: 18. CDR1 and CDR2 from the germline V gene are MGHRA and YSYEKL. CDR3 loop: CASSHLAPGGGSTQPQHF. CDR3 nucleotides: TGCGCCAGCAGCCACCTGGCCCCTGGAGGGGGCTCTACCCAGCCCCAGCATTTT.

This chain links TRBV19 with TRBJ2-7; perhaps TRBD2 as D (6 bases). CDR1 is LNHDA, CDR2 SQIVND, per germline (reference sequence). The CDR3 covers 14 residues. V lost 1 base, J lost 5 bases, and 12 bases lay in between. For the CDR3, the DNA is TGTGCCAGTAGTATAGGGGGGGTGTTCGACGAGCAGTACTTC. It translates to CASSIGGVFDEQYF.

The V call is TRBV7-8, the J call TRBJ2-3; 10 bases match TRBD2. Looked up from germline, CDR1 is SGHVS and CDR2 is FQNEAQ. This CDR3 contains 16 residues. J was trimmed by 2 bases and V by 3 bases; bases with no gene match: 5. In DNA, the CDR3 is TGTGCCAGCAGCTTTAGCGGGGGGAGGGACACAGATACGCAGTATTTT. Translated: CASSFSGGRDTDTQYF. The whole variable domain, remainder taken from reference TRBV7-8 and TRBJ2-3, is GAGVSQSPRYKVAKRGQDVALRCDPISGHVSLFWYQQALGQGPEFLTYFQNEAQLDKSGLPSDRFFAERPEGSVSTLKIQRTQQEDSAVYLCASSFSGGRDTDTQYFGPGTRLTVL.

The chain combines TRBV7-9 with TRBJ2-5; D might be TRBD1 (6 bases). Trimming took 11 bases from V and 1 from J, leaving 8 bases between them. This CDR3 is built from 11 residues. Germline V gives CDR1 SEHNR, CDR2 FQNEAQ (reference sequence). The CDR3 coding sequence is TGTGCCGGGGGCACCCAAGAGACCCAGTACTTC. Amino acid sequence: CAGGTQETQYF.

The CDR3 bases are TGTGCCAGCAGCTTAGGCCCGGGGGGCGGTCGATGGCAGCCCCAGCATTTT. Translated: CASSLGPGGGRWQPQHF. The chain has TRBV11-2 and TRBJ1-5, with D maybe TRBD1 (6 bases). The CDR3 sequence is 17 residues long. Germline V gene data show CDR1 as SGHAT and CDR2 as FQNNGV. Trimming stripped 1 base from V and 7 bases from J, with 20 bases between.

The chain carries TRBV19 and TRBJ2-1; 9 bases line up with TRBD2. V shed 5 bases, J shed 6 bases, and the junction held 8 bases outside the gene matches. Germline V gene lookup returns CDR1 LNHDA and CDR2 SQIVND (reference sequence). This CDR3 is 15 amino acids long. CDR3 protein: CASSSRGGGFNEQFF. The CDR3 bases are TGTGCCAGTAGTTCACGCGGGGGGGGGTTCAATGAGCAGTTCTTC. Full variable domain (outside the CDR3, taken from reference TRBV19 and TRBJ2-1): DGGITQSPKYLFRKEGQNVTLSCEQNLNHDAMYWYRQDPGQGLRLIYYSQIVNDFQKGDIAEGYSVSREKKESFPLTVTSAQKNPTAFYLCASSSRGGGFNEQFFGPGTRLTVL.

V and J are TRBV5-1 and TRBJ1-2; D is perhaps TRBD1 (5 bases). V lost 4 bases and J lost 5, with 18 bases in between. Germline V lookup: CDR1 SGHRS, CDR2 YFSETQ. CDR3 length equals 15 residues. This CDR3 is CASSPGSAGPYGYTF. CDR3 nucleotides: TGCGCCAGCAGCCCCGGGAGTGCGGGGCCTTATGGCTACACCTTC.

The CDR3 bases are TGTGCCAGCAGCCCCGGACAGGGTGGCTATGGCTACACCTTC. It codes for CASSPGQGGYGYTF. The chain is built from TRBV5-4 and TRBJ1-2; 8 bases agree with TRBD1. CDR3 length: 14 residues. J gave up 4 bases and V 4 bases, and 6 bases lay outside the gene matches. Germline CDR1 SGHNT, CDR2 YYREEE (reference sequence).